This TCR beta chain was captured in a study of stem cell transplantation in POMP-related autoinflammatory disease. General study points: Unique TRB V-J gene pairings were limited in number in patients with PRAID.

This CDR3 is 17 amino acids long. The ends were cut back, 4 bases at V and 0 bases at J, with 14 bases in the middle. Per germline, CDR1 SGHRS and CDR2 YFSETQ. About this clone itself: Its matching antigen is unknown.

Clones were read by immunoSEQ multiplex PCR, and TCRdb kept only the in-frame ones, dropping some. The data contain about 7,800 clones, over 75% of them singletons. The clonotype was recovered from a human patient with POMP-related autoinflammation and immune dysregulation (PRAID). Part of the T cells may come from the graft donor. Sample: CD8+ T cells from PBMCs, taken after stem cell transplantation. The rearrangement uses TRBV5-1 and TRBJ1-6; D unclear. The CDR3 loop is CASSKLTPSSYNSPLHF. Here the CDR3 DNA reads TGCGCCAGCAGCAAGCTGACACCGAGCTCCTATAATTCACCCCTCCACTTT.